What follows describes a single T cell receptor beta chain. The antigen remains undetermined. The data originate from a study of cytomegalovirus exposure and HLA in healthy donors. Whole-study findings and limits: Data from an earlier analysis indicated that most TCR beta V segments were productive either about 87% or about 30% of the time. Presence/absence analyses treated sequencing depth as roughly uniform across donors.

Both 60 Vbeta primers and 13 Jbeta primers went into the PCR. Per the authors' pipeline: Among the unique TCR beta chains that a later analysis counted, around 82 million in all, roughly 11 million were shared. The repertoire was sequenced with immunoSEQ multiplex PCR; TCRdb's copy has only in-frame clones and lacks some. V and J calls and clone size are given by that table; D and trimming were obtained from the DNA. The sample has 150,000 to 200,000 clones, roughly 84% seen once. The CDR3 has 14 amino acids. Germline values: CDR1 SGHRS, CDR2 YFSETQ. V lost 3 bases to trimming and J lost 6 bases; unmatched junction nucleotides: 8.

The specimen was PBMCs. The V call is TRBV5-1, the J call TRBJ1-2, with 7 nucleotides matching TRBD1. This TCR derives from a girl less than two years old in good health and CMV-seronegative. The CDR3 DNA sequence: TGCGCCAGCAGCTCTAACCGGGACAGTGATGGCTACACCTTC. Protein: CASSSNRDSDGYTF.